This TCR beta chain appears in the sequencing data of a study of blood T cell repertoires in COVID-19. As for the study in general: Collection of acute and convalescent COVID-19 samples took place in the United States, Italy and Spain. T cells, B-cell-depleted T cells, or PBMCs supplied cDNA or gDNA.

CDR3 length: 16 amino acids. CDR1 MDHEN and CDR2 SYDVKM come from the germline V gene. The V segment lost 3 bases and the J segment 1 base; nucleotides outside the gene matches: 5. Per the study methods: Estimation of nucleated cell counts relied on the amplification of reference gene primers. Sequenced by immunoSEQ multiplex PCR; TCRdb stores in-frame clones only, minus some. That table gives V, J and clone size, and the DNA gave D and trimming. The table has 100,000 to 150,000 clones, 81% seen once. The Seattle patients joined while their infection was active and were tracked longitudinally afterward.

The TCR originated in a young man with COVID-19, enrolled during active disease. V usage is TRBV28 and J usage is TRBJ1-2; 10 nucleotides line up with TRBD1. The sample taken for sequencing was peripheral blood. The CDR3 is CASSFPGQGGNYGYTF. The CDR3 DNA sequence: TGTGCCAGCAGTTTCCCCGGACAGGGGGGTAACTATGGCTACACCTTC.